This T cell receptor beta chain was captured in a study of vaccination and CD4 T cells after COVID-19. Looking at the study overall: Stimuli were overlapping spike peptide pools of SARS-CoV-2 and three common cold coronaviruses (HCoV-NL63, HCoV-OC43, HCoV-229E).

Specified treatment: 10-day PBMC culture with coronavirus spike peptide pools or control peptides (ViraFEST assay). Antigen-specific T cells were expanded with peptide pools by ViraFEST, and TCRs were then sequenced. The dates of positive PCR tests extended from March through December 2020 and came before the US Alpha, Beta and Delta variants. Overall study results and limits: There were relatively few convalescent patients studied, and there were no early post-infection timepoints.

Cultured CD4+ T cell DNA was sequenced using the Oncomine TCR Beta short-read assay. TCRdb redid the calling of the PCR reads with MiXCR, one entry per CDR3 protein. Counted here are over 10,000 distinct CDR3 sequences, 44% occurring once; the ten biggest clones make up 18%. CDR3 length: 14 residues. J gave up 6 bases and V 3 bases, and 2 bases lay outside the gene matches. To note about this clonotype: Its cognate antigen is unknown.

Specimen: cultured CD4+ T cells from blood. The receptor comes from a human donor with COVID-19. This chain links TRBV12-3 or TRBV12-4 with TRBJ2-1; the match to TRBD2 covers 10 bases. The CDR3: CASSLKRGGNEQFF. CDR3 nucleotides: TGTGCCAGCAGTTTGAAGCGGGGGGGCAATGAGCAGTTCTTC.